These T cell receptor beta chains were read from a single sample in a study of metastatic and nonmetastatic thyroid tumors. TCRdb reanalyzed the PCR reads with MiXCR. The sample lists over 14,000 clones; roughly 30% were seen once. The sample comprised tumor tissue. The origin of the receptors is a female donor with papillary thyroid cancer or a benign thyroid nodule (not recorded which). Some clones in this sample may be carry-over from other donors' samples. Each CDR3 is given with its conserved first and last residue. The order of the fields is D gene, CDR3 length, V gene, CDR3 protein. A D gene is named only where the DNA matches it firmly.

D gene: TRBD1
CDR3 length: 14
V gene: TRBV18
CDR3 protein: CASSQDRGKYEQYF

D gene: -
CDR3 length: 18
V gene: TRBV6-2/TRBV6-3
CDR3 protein: CASSYGDRVVITNEKLFF

D gene: -
CDR3 length: 14
V gene: TRBV11-2
CDR3 protein: CASSLGQAQETQYF

D gene: TRBD1
CDR3 length: 15
V gene: TRBV10-3
CDR3 protein: CAISFTGAGTGELFF

D gene: -
CDR3 length: 16
V gene: TRBV18
CDR3 protein: CASSPRLHTPTGELFF

D gene: -
CDR3 length: 11
V gene: TRBV12-3/TRBV12-4
CDR3 protein: CASSSSYEQYF

D gene: -
CDR3 length: 12
V gene: TRBV7-8
CDR3 protein: CASTSGQETQYF

D gene: -
CDR3 length: 13
V gene: TRBV15
CDR3 protein: CATSRDVHYEQYF

D gene: -
CDR3 length: 11
V gene: TRBV29-1
CDR3 protein: CSVSSSYEQYF

D gene: -
CDR3 length: 13
V gene: TRBV11-1
CDR3 protein: CASSLVPNNDQFF

D gene: -
CDR3 length: 13
V gene: TRBV30
CDR3 protein: CAAPLKGTDTQYF

D gene: -
CDR3 length: 14
V gene: TRBV7-8
CDR3 protein: CASSPIRSYYEQYF

D gene: TRBD1
CDR3 length: 14
V gene: TRBV19
CDR3 protein: CASLGQGIRDTQYF

D gene: -
CDR3 length: 12
V gene: TRBV30
CDR3 protein: CAAGTGDYEQYF

D gene: -
CDR3 length: 15
V gene: TRBV28
CDR3 protein: CASSRGLGANYGYTF

D gene: TRBD1
CDR3 length: 16
V gene: TRBV28
CDR3 protein: CASRNTRWTGLYGYTF

D gene: TRBD2
CDR3 length: 17
V gene: TRBV28
CDR3 protein: CASSLLGSGLAVNEQFF

D gene: -
CDR3 length: 16
V gene: TRBV6-2/TRBV6-3
CDR3 protein: CASSPDPGTGYYEQYF

D gene: -
CDR3 length: 16
V gene: TRBV4-1
CDR3 protein: CASSPTQGLNTGELFF

D gene: TRBD2
CDR3 length: 12
V gene: TRBV20-1
CDR3 protein: CSARGGGGELFF

D gene: -
CDR3 length: 16
V gene: TRBV28
CDR3 protein: CASTDNFKGGNYGYTF

D gene: -
CDR3 length: 12
V gene: TRBV6-1
CDR3 protein: CASSEATHGYTF

D gene: -
CDR3 length: 15
V gene: TRBV5-1
CDR3 protein: CASSPYRPHSYEQYF

D gene: -
CDR3 length: 11
V gene: TRBV27
CDR3 protein: CASSLSIGQYF

D gene: -
CDR3 length: 15
V gene: TRBV5-1
CDR3 protein: CASSTGDLSSYEQYF

D gene: -
CDR3 length: 11
V gene: TRBV12-3/TRBV12-4
CDR3 protein: CASSSQRKAFF

D gene: -
CDR3 length: 17
V gene: TRBV14
CDR3 protein: CASSQEGGQGTNYGYTF

D gene: -
CDR3 length: 13
V gene: TRBV19
CDR3 protein: CASRDFLTDTQYF

D gene: TRBD2
CDR3 length: 16
V gene: TRBV28
CDR3 protein: CASSFDGDPGGGEHYF